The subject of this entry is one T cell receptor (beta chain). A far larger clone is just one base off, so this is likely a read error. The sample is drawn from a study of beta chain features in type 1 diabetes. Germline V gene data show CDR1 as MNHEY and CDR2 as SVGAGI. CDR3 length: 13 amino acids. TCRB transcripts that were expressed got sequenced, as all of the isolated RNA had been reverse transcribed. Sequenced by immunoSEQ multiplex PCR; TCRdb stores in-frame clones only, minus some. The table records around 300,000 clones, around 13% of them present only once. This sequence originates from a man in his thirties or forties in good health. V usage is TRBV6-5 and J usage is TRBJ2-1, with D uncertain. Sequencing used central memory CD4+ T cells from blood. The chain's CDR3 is CACSYWAENEQFF. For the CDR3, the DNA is TGTGCCTGCAGTTACTGGGCAGAAAATGAGCAGTTCTTC.